Listed here are 29 T cell receptor beta chains from one sample, sequenced in a study of blood T cell repertoires in COVID-19 (dated by TCRdb to 2019 to 2021). The library was made by the immunoSEQ multiplex PCR assay. TCRdb mirrors the immuneACCESS table, restricted to in-frame sequences. Some clones are absent from its copies; in checked studies, under half trace to an unresolved V gene, and the reason for the others is unknown. The sample data list about 100,000 clones, and approximately 82% of these were observed just once. 9.8% of the sample is in the top ten clones. Specimen: peripheral blood. The receptor set was obtained from a man aged 55-75 years with active or convalescent COVID-19.

This chain connects TRBV19 to TRBJ2-5; 7 bases are a match to TRBD1. The junction had 9 bases not matched to a gene; V was cut back by 5 bases and J by 3 bases. This CDR3 has 15 residues. Germline V gives CDR1 LNHDA, CDR2 SQIVND (reference sequence). CDR3 region: CASSSLGTAKETQYF. The CDR3 nucleotides read TGTGCCAGTAGTTCCCTCGGGACAGCCAAAGAGACCCAGTACTTC.

This chain links TRBV3-1 (or the pseudogene TRBV3-2) with TRBJ1-6; D gene ambiguous. From germline, CDR1 is LGHDT and CDR2 YNNKEL (reference sequence). Trimming pared 5 bases from V and 10 bases from J, leaving 12 bases between. CDR3 length: 13 residues. CDR3 nucleotide sequence: TGTGCCAGCAGCTCACTCGGGGAATCACCCCTCCACTTT. Translated: CASSSLGESPLHF.

The V call is TRBV7-2, the J call TRBJ2-5, with TRBD2 identical over 9 bases. The CDR3 contains 17 residues. Germline CDR1 reads SGHTA; CDR2 reads FQGNSA. The trim removed 0 bases at V and 7 bases at J, leaving 12 bases unmatched. The CDR3 nucleotides are TGTGCCAGCAGCTTAGCTCCTAGCGGGGCCGGCGGGGGGACCCAGTACTTC. Translating gives CASSLAPSGAGGGTQYF. The entire variable domain, with the rest obtained from reference TRBV7-2 and TRBJ2-5, is as follows: GAGVSQSPSNKVTEKGKDVELRCDPISGHTALYWYRQSLGQGLEFLIYFQGNSAPDKSGLPSDRFSAERTGGSVSTLTIQRTQQEDSAVYLCASSLAPSGAGGGTQYFGPGTRLLVL.

CDR3 sequence (DNA): TGTGCCAGCAGCATAACACTAGCGGGAGCCTCCTACAATGAGCAGTTCTTC. Its protein product is CASSITLAGASYNEQFF. This chain connects TRBV13 to TRBJ2-1, with 11 bases aligning to TRBD2. CDR3 length: 17 amino acids. Germline trimming cut 5 bases from V and 0 bases from J; bases unmatched to any gene: 6. Germline lookup yields CDR1 PRHDT and CDR2 FYEKMQ (reference sequence).

The chain recombines TRBV29-1 with TRBJ2-1; 8 bases align to TRBD2. The V gene's germline CDR1 is SQVTM and CDR2 ANQGSEA. V dropped 1 base and J dropped 5; count of bases not matched to a gene: 7. The CDR3 has 15 amino acids. The CDR3 is CSVEGSSGPNNEQFF. The DNA for the CDR3 is TGCAGCGTTGAAGGGTCTAGCGGGCCTAACAATGAGCAGTTCTTC.

In this sample, this clone turned up a few times. The rearrangement joins TRBV2 to TRBJ2-7, with 9 bases lining up with TRBD2. With 4 bases clipped from V and 2 bases from J, the junction kept 3 bases outside the gene matches. The germline gives CDR1 SNHLY, CDR2 FYNNEI. The CDR3 covers 14 residues. Written as DNA, the CDR3 is TGTGCCAGCAGTGCCCGACTAGCGGCCTACGAGCAGTACGTC. Amino acids: CASSARLAAYEQYV.

The chain recombines TRBV6-1 with TRBJ1-6; D not certain. Trimming shortened V by 5 bases and J by 6 bases, and 8 bases separated the two germline ends. Germline CDR1 is MNHNS and CDR2 is SASEGT. The CDR3 contains 13 residues. CDR3 residues: CASSRDGNSPLHF. The CDR3 DNA sequence: TGTGCCAGCAGTCGCGATGGTAATTCACCCCTCCACTTT.

This clone showed up just once. The chain recombines TRBV3-1 (or the pseudogene TRBV3-2) with TRBJ2-5; D gene ambiguous. This CDR3 contains 12 residues. CDR1 and CDR2 (germline): LGHDT, YNNKEL (reference sequence). V lost 2 bases and J lost 4, with 5 bases in between. This chain's CDR3 is CASSQPPETQYF. CDR3 DNA sequence: TGTGCCAGCAGCCAACCTCCAGAGACCCAGTACTTC.

The chain links TRBV5-4 to TRBJ2-2; D gene uncertain. The CDR3 loop spans 15 amino acids. V was cut by 0 bases and J by 8 bases, with 14 bases left in between. Germline CDR1 and CDR2: SGHNT and YYREEE (reference sequence). The CDR3 here is CASSLVGGVGGELFF. The CDR3 coding sequence is TGTGCCAGCAGCTTGGTAGGCGGAGTTGGAGGGGAGCTGTTTTTT.

The chain couples TRBV28 to TRBJ1-2; no definite D call. Trimming removed 9 bases from V and 9 bases from J, with 29 bases in between. The CDR3 length is 16 residues. Germline V gives CDR1 MDHEN, CDR2 SYDVKM. CDR3: CASLAPGLSSTVSYTF. CDR3 DNA sequence: TGTGCCAGTCTAGCCCCGGGCTTATCCTCAACGGTGAGCTACACCTTC.

V and J are TRBV6-2 or TRBV6-3 and TRBJ2-5; 10 bases are a match to TRBD2. CDR3 size: 15 residues. V lost 2 bases to trimming and J lost 4 bases; unmatched junction nucleotides: 4. Germline V gene sequence: CDR1 MNHEY, CDR2 SVGEGT. CDR3 sequence: CASSYAGLARETQYF. The CDR3 bases are TGTGCCAGCAGTTACGCGGGACTAGCGAGAGAGACCCAGTACTTC.

The chain combines TRBV19 with TRBJ2-5, with a tentative D call TRBD2 (6 bases). The CDR3 spans 13 residues. Germline loops: CDR1 LNHDA, CDR2 SQIVND (reference sequence). V lost 5 bases, J lost 4 bases, and 11 bases lay in between. This CDR3 is CASSVWRGETQYF. The CDR3 coding sequence is TGTGCCAGTAGTGTATGGAGGGGAGAGACCCAGTACTTC.

The DNA for the CDR3 is TGCGCCAGCAGTCAGGGACAGGGGGATGTTGGCTACGAGCAGTACTTC. Residues: CASSQGQGDVGYEQYF. The chain joins TRBV5-1 to TRBJ2-7; 11 bases map to TRBD1. CDR1 SGHRS and CDR2 YFSETQ come from the germline V gene. J lost 3 bases, V lost 5 bases, and 10 bases had no gene match. The CDR3 has 16 amino acids.

This clone was counted at least ten times. The chain has TRBV6-5 and TRBJ2-1; TRBD2 aligns across 12 bases. Germline lookup yields CDR1 MNHEY and CDR2 SVGAGI. This CDR3 has 15 amino acids. Unmatched junction bases numbered 4, after V lost 5 bases and J lost 5 bases. The CDR3: CASSRGLAGNNEQFF. CDR3 DNA: TGTGCCAGCAGTCGTGGACTAGCGGGAAACAATGAGCAGTTCTTC.

The CDR3 nucleotides are TGTGCCAGCAGTTCTCTAGCGGGAGGGTCCAAAAACATTCAGTACTTC. This codes for CASSSLAGGSKNIQYF. The chain combines TRBV6-6 with TRBJ2-4, with TRBD2 identical over 12 bases. With 4 bases clipped from V and 2 bases from J, the junction kept 3 bases outside the gene matches. Germline lookup yields CDR1 MNHNY and CDR2 SVGAGI (reference sequence). The CDR3 totals 16 residues.

V is TRBV18 and J is TRBJ1-1; 9 bases line up with TRBD1. V lost 4 bases to trimming and J lost 1 base; unmatched junction nucleotides: 4. CDR1 is KGHSH and CDR2 is LQKENI in the germline V gene. The CDR3 spans 15 residues. The CDR3 sequence: CASSLRTGANTEAFF. DNA for the CDR3: TGTGCCAGCTCACTCCGGACAGGGGCGAACACTGAAGCTTTCTTT.

The rearrangement joins TRBV12-3 or TRBV12-4 to TRBJ2-2; perhaps TRBD1 as D (5 bases). The CDR3 is 11 residues long. V lost 6 bases and J lost 8, with 7 bases in between. CDR3 sequence reads: CASSRAGELFF. Here the CDR3 DNA reads TGTGCCAGCAGCAGGGCTGGGGAGCTGTTTTTT.

This clone was observed a handful of times. This chain connects TRBV19 to TRBJ2-3, with 13 nucleotides matching TRBD2. Germline values: CDR1 LNHDA, CDR2 SQIVND (reference sequence). CDR3 length: 15 residues. V dropped 9 bases and J dropped 5; count of bases not matched to a gene: 8. The CDR3 nucleotides are TGTGCCAGCAACGGACTAGCGGGAGCCGGAGATACGCAGTATTTT. Translation: CASNGLAGAGDTQYF.

The chain has TRBV2 and TRBJ1-4, with D perhaps TRBD1 (6 bases). V was trimmed by 5 bases and J by 3 bases, leaving 10 bases between them. CDR3 length: 14 amino acids. Germline V gives CDR1 SNHLY, CDR2 FYNNEI. The CDR3 DNA is TGTGCCAGCAGTATGGGACAAGCTAATGAAAAACTGTTTTTT. This translates into CASSMGQANEKLFF.

The chain carries TRBV16 and TRBJ1-1; tentatively, D is TRBD1 (5 bases). CDR1 is KGHSY, CDR2 FQNENV, per germline. With 1 base removed from V and 5 bases from J, the gap between germline ends came to 11 bases. There are 14 residues in the CDR3. The DNA of the CDR3 is TGTGCCAGCAGCCAATTGGCAGGGAAAACTGAAGCTTTCTTT. It encodes CASSQLAGKTEAFF.

This clone has ten or more counts. The rearrangement joins TRBV7-3 to TRBJ2-7; 7 positions match TRBD1. CDR3 length: 15 amino acids. Germline V lookup: CDR1 SGHTA, CDR2 FQGTGA. Losses at the gene ends were 2 bases for V and 2 bases for J; bases not matched to a gene: 6. The CDR3 region is CASSLAGGLAYEQYF. As DNA, the CDR3 is TGTGCCAGCAGCTTAGCAGGGGGTCTAGCCTACGAGCAGTACTTC. Using reference TRBV7-3 and TRBJ2-7 for the parts outside the CDR3, the full variable domain is GAGVSQTPSNKVTEKGKYVELRCDPISGHTALYWYRQSLGQGPEFLIYFQGTGAADDSGLPNDRFFAVRPEGSVSTLKIQRTERGDSAVYLCASSLAGGLAYEQYFGPGTRLTVT.

This clone was seen more than once but under ten times. V usage is TRBV2 and J usage is TRBJ2-5; 10 bases fit TRBD1. V shed 5 bases and J 5 bases; nucleotides not matched to a gene: 5. This CDR3 has 14 residues. Germline-derived CDR1 and CDR2 are SNHLY and FYNNEI. The CDR3 coding sequence is TGTGCCAGCAGTCCGACAGGGGGCCGGGAGACCCAGTACTTC. This translates into CASSPTGGRETQYF.

This clone showed up just once. This sequence joins TRBV12-5 and TRBJ1-2; D is ambiguous. This CDR3 has 16 residues. V was shortened by 0 bases and J by 2 bases, with 13 bases between the two germline ends. In germline, CDR1 is LGHNT, CDR2 FRNRAP. Here the CDR3 DNA reads TGTGCTAGTGGTTTGGTAGGTGGTCGGGTGAACTATGGCTACACCTTC. Its protein product is CASGLVGGRVNYGYTF.

Note on this clone: A read error may produce the germline difference seen at one junction end. V usage is TRBV10-1 and J usage is TRBJ2-2, with D maybe TRBD2 (6 bases). CDR1 and CDR2 (germline): WNHNN, SYGVQD (reference sequence). The CDR3 runs to 15 residues. The CDR3 loop is CVSSPRRGRTGELFF. CDR3 in DNA: TGCGTCAGCAGTCCGAGGAGGGGAAGAACCGGGGAGCTGTTTTTT.

The chain uses TRBV28 and TRBJ1-5; 7 positions agree with TRBD1. CDR3 size: 15 residues. After removal of 5 bases from V and 5 bases from J, the junction contained 9 bases not matched to a gene. Germline V gene data show CDR1 as MDHEN and CDR2 as SYDVKM. CDR3 DNA: TGTGCCAGCAGTCGTCAGGGGGTGAGGGATCAGCCCCAGCATTTT. Translating gives CASSRQGVRDQPQHF. Looking up the rest from reference TRBV28 and TRBJ1-5 gives the full variable domain: DVKVTQSSRYLVKRTGEKVFLECVQDMDHENMFWYRQDPGLGLRLIYFSYDVKMKEKGDIPEGYSVSREKKERFSLILESASTNQTSMYLCASSRQGVRDQPQHFGDGTRLSIL.

This chain joins TRBV5-4 and TRBJ2-1, with 14 bases that match TRBD2. Germline V gene lookup returns CDR1 SGHNT and CDR2 YYREEE (reference sequence). This CDR3 spans 15 amino acids. J lost 12 bases, V lost 0 bases, and 5 bases had no gene match. The CDR3 spells CASSLDGTSGSVQFF. DNA of the CDR3: TGTGCCAGCAGCTTGGACGGGACTAGCGGGAGTGTGCAGTTCTTC.

The chain uses TRBV10-2 and TRBJ2-1; TRBD2 aligns across 9 bases. Per germline, CDR1 WSHSY and CDR2 SAAADI. J lost 4 bases, V lost 8 bases, and 9 bases had no gene match. This CDR3 contains 15 residues. CDR3: CASFTEAGGYNEQFF. CDR3 coding DNA: TGCGCCAGCTTTACCGAAGCGGGAGGTTACAATGAGCAGTTCTTC.

The rearrangement uses TRBV15 and TRBJ2-1; maybe TRBD2 (6 bases). V lost 1 base and J 12 bases, leaving 10 bases between the germline ends. Germline loops: CDR1 LNHNV, CDR2 YYDKDF (reference sequence). The CDR3 sequence is 12 residues long. The CDR3 DNA sequence: TGTGCCACCAGCAGAGTACCGGGGGTGCAGTTCTTC. Its translation: CATSRVPGVQFF.

The chain uses TRBV6-6 and TRBJ2-1; no reliable D call. The V gene's germline CDR1 is MNHNY and CDR2 SVGAGI (reference sequence). This CDR3 is built from 13 residues. Trimming took 2 bases from V and 3 from J, leaving 5 bases between them. This CDR3 reads CASSYTLYNEQFF. CDR3 nucleotide sequence: TGTGCCAGCAGTTACACTCTCTACAATGAGCAGTTCTTC.